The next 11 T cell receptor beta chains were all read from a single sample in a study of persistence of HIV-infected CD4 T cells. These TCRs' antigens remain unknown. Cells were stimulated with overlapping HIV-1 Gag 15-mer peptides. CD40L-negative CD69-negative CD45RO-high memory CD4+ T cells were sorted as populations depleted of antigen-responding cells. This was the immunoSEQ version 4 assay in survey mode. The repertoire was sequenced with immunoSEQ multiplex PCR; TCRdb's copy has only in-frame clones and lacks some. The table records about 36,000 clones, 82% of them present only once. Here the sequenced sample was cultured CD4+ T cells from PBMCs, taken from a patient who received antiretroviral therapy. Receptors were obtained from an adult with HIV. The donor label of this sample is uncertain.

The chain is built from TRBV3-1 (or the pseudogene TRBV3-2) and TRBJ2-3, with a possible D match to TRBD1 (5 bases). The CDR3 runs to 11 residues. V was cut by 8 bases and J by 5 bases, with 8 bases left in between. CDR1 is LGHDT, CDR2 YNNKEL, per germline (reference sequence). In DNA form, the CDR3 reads TGTGCCAGCGGGCAGGGAGATACGCAGTATTTT. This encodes CASGQGDTQYF.

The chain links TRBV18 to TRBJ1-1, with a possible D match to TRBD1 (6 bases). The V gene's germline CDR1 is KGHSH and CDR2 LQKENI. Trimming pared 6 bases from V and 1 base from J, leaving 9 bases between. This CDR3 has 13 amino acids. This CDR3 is CASSRTANTEAFF. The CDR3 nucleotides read TGTGCCAGCTCCCGGACAGCGAACACTGAAGCTTTCTTT.

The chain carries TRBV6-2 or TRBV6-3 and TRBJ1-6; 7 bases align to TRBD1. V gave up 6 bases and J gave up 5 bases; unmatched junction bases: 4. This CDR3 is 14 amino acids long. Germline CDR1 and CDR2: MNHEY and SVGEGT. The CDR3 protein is CASSPGTDNSPLHF. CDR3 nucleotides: TGTGCCAGCAGCCCCGGGACAGATAATTCACCCCTCCACTTT.

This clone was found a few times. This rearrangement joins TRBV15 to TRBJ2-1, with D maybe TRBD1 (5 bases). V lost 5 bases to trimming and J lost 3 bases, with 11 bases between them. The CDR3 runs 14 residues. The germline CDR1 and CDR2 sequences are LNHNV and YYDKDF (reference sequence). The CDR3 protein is CATSSQGFYNEQFF. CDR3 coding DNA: TGTGCCACCAGCTCTCAGGGTTTCTACAATGAGCAGTTCTTC.

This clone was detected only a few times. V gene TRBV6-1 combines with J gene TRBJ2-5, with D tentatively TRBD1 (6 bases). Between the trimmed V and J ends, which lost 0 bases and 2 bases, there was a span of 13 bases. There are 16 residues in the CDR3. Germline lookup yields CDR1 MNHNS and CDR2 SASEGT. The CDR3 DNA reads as TGTGCCAGCAGTGAAGCGCTTCCAGGACAGCAAGAGACCCAGTACTTC. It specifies CASSEALPGQQETQYF.

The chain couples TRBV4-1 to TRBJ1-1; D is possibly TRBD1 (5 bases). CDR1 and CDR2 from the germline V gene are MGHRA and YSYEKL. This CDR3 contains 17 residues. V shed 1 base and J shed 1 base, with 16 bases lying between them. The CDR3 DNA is TGCGCCAGCAGCCAAGTTCTCTTCGGGACGAAGAACACTGAAGCTTTCTTT. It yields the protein CASSQVLFGTKNTEAFF.

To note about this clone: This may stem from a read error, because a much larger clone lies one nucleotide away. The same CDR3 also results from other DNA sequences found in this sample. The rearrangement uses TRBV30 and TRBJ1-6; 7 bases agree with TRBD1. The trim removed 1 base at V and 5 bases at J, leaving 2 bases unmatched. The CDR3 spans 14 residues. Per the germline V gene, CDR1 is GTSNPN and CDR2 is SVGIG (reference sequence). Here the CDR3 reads CAWSAGQDNSPLHF. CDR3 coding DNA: TGTGCCTGGAGTGCCGGACAGGATAATTCACCCCTCCACTTT.

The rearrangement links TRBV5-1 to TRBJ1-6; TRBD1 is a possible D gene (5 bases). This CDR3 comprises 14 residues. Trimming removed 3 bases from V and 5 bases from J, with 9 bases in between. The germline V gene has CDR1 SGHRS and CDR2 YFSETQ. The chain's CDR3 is CASSSQTDNSPLHF. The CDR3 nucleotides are TGCGCCAGCAGCTCGCAGACAGATAATTCACCCCTCCACTTT.

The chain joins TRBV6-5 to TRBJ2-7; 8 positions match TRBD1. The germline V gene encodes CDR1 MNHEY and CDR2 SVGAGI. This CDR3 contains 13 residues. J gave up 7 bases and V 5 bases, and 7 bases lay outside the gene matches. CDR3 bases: TGTGCCAGCAGTCGGGCAGGGGGCGAAGAGCAGTACTTC. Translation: CASSRAGGEEQYF.

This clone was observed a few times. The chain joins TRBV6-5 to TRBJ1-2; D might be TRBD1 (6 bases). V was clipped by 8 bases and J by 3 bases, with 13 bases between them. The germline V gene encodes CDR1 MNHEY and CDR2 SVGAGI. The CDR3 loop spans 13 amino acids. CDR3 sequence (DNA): TGTGCCAGCTCCTTCCGGACAGACTATGGCTACACCTTC. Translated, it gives CASSFRTDYGYTF.

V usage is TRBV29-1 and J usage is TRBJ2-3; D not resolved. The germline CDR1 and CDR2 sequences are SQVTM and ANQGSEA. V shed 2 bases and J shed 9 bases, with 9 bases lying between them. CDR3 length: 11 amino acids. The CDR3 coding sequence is TGCAGCGTTGAATTGGGCAGAACGCAGTATTTT. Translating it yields CSVELGRTQYF.